This note documents a single T cell receptor (beta chain) sequence. The data belong to a study of blood T cell repertoires in COVID-19. Study information: The origin of the acute and convalescent COVID-19 samples was the United States, Italy and Spain.

V was shortened by 7 bases and J by 5 bases, with 18 bases between the two germline ends. The germline V gene has CDR1 SGHTA and CDR2 FQGNSA. The CDR3 is 14 residues long. In the authors' workflow: How many nucleated cells were present was estimated from reference gene primer amplification. Repertoires were generated with immunoSEQ multiplex PCR, while TCRdb's copy carries only in-frame clones and drops some. V and J calls and clone size are as listed in that table; D and trimming were resolved from the DNA. The table includes roughly 100,000 clones, around 83% detected once. The sample was peripheral blood. This chain connects TRBV7-2 to TRBJ2-7; possible D gene TRBD2, 7 bases. The sequence came from a woman older than 75 with active or convalescent COVID-19. The DNA of the CDR3 is TGTGCCAGCACGGGGGGCAAATTGGCGAACGAGCAGTACTTC. It is translated as CASTGGKLANEQYF.